The T cell receptor beta chain described here comes from a study of Tregs in tolerant kidney transplant recipients. Thawed PBMCs were FACS-sorted into unstimulated CD4+CD25+CD127- regulatory T cells, CD4+CD25- non-regulatory cells, CD4 and CD8 cells. The study's findings and limits: Few patients were studied, so findings need validation in larger groups.

Trimming left V 3 bases short and J 7 bases short, with 9 bases between. The germline gives CDR1 SQVTM, CDR2 ANQGSEA. The CDR3 length is 11 residues. Sequenced by immunoSEQ multiplex PCR; TCRdb stores in-frame clones only, minus some. The sample shows 50,000 to 85,000 clones, roughly 92% of them seen only once. This clone has only one observation. The antigen is undetermined. The sequence was obtained from a human donor who received a combined kidney and bone marrow transplant. The genes are TRBV29-1 and TRBJ1-2; the D is unclear. The sequencing used CD8+ T cells from blood, collected before the transplant. CDR3 nucleotide sequence: TGCAGCGTTGATAGCCCGGGTGGCTACACCTTC. Protein product: CSVDSPGGYTF.